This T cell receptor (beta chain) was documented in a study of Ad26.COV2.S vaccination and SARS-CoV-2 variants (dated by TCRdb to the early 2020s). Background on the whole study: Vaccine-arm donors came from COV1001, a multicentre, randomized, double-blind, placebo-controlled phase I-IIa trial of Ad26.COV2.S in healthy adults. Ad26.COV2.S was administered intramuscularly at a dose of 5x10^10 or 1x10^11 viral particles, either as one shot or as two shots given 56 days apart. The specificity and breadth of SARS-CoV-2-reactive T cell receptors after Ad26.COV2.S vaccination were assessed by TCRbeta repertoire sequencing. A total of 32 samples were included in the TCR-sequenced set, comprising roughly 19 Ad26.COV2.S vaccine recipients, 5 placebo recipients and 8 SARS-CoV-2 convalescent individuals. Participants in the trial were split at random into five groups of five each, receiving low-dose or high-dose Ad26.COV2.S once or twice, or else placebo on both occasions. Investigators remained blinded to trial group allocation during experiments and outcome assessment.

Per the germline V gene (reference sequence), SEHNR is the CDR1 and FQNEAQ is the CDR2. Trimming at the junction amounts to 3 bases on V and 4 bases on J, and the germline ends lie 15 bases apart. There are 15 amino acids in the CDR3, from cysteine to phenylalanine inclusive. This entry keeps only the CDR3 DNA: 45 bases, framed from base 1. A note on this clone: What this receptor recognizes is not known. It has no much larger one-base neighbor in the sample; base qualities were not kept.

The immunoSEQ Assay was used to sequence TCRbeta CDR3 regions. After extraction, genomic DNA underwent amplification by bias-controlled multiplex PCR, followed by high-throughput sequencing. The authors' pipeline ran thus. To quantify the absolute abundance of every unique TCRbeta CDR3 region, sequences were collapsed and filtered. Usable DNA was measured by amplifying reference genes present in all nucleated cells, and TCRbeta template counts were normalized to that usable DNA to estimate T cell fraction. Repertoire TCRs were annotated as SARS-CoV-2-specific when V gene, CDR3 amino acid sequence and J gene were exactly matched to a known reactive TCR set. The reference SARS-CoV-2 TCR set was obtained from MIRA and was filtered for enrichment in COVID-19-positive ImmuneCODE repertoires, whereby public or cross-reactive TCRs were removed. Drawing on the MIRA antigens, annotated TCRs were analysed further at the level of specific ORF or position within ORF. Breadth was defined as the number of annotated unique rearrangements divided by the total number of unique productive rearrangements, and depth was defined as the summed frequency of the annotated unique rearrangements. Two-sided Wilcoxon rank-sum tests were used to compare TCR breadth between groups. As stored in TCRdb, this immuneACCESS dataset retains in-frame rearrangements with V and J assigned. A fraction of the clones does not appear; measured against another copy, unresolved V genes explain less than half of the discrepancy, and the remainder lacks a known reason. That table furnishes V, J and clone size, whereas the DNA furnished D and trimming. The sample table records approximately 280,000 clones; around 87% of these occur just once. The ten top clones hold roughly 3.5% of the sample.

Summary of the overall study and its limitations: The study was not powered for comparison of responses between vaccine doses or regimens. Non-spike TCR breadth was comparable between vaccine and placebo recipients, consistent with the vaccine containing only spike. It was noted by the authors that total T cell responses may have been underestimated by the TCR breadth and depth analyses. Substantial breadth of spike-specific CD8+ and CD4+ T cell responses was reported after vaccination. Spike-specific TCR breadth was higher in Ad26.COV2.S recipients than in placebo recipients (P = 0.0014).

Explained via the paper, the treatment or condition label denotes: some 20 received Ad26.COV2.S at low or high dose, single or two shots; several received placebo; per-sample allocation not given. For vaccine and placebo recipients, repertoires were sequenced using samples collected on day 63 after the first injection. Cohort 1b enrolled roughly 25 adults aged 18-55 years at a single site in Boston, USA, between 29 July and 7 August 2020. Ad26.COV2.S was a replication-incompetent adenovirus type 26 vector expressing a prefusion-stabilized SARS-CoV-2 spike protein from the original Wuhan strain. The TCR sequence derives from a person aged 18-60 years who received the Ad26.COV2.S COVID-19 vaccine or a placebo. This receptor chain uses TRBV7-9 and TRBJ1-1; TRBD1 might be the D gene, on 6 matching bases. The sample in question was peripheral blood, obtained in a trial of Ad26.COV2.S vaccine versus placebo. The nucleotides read TGTGCCAGCAGCTTTTACTCGGGGGCGCGCACTGAAGCTTTCTTT. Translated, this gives CASSFYSGARTEAFF.